This T cell receptor (beta chain) was captured by sequencing in a study of control samples from healthy donors and cancer patients. The table came from immunoSEQ multiplex PCR; TCRdb's copy has only in-frame clones and leaves some out. The sample includes about 70,000 clones, about four fifths of them seen just once. The CDR3 has 14 residues. V dropped 4 bases and J dropped 0 bases, with 10 bases sitting between them. Looked up from germline, CDR1 is SGHNT and CDR2 is YYREEE (reference sequence). This clonotype was sampled from a woman aged 45-65 years with lung cancer. Sample: PBMCs. The chain links TRBV5-4 to TRBJ1-1; no definite D call. DNA for the CDR3: TGTGCCAGCAGCATTGGAACCATGAACACTGAAGCTTTCTTT. Its protein is CASSIGTMNTEAFF. Together with reference TRBV5-4 and TRBJ1-1, the CDR3 gives the full variable domain: ETGVTQSPTHLIKTRGQQVTLRCSSQSGHNTVSWYQQALGQGPQFIFQYYREEENGRGNFPPRFSGLQFPNYSSELNVNALELDDSALYLCASSIGTMNTEAFFGQGTRLTVV.